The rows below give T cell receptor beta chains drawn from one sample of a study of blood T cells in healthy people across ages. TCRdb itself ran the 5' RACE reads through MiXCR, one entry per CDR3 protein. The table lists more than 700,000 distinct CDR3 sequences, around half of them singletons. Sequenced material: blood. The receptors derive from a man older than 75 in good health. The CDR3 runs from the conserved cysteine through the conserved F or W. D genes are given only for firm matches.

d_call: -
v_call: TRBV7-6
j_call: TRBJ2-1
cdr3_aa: CASSLDLTRDEQFF

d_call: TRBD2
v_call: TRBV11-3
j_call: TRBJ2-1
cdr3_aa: CASTRGGEGDNEQFF

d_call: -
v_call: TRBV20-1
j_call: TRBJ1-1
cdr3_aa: CSAIHGRRNTEAFF

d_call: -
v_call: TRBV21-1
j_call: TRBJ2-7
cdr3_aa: CASSKEAGCRTCSYEQYF

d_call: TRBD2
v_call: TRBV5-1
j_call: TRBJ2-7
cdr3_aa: CASSSLSGLAGDEQYF

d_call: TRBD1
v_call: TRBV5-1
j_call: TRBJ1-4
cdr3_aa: CASANRGRNDEKLFF

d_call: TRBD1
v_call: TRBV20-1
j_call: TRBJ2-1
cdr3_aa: CSARGQGADNEQFF

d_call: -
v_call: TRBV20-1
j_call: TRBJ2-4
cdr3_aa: CSARPPEAAKNIQYF

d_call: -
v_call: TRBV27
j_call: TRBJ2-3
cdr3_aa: CASSELTGPGTQYF

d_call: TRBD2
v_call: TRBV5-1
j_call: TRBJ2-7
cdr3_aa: CASSISGTSGNEQYF

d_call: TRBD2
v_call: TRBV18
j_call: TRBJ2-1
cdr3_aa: CASSPPGTSGRQQFF

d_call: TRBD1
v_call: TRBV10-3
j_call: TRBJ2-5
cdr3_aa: CAISEGMDRGSKTQYF

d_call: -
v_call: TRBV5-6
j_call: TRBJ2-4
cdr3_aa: CASSSRGPNIQYF

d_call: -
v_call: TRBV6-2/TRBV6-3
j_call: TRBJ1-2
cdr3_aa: CASRGMDSIYGYTF

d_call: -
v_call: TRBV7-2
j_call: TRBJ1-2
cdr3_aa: CASSPYQGQDGYTF

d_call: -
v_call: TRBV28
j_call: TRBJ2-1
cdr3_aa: CASSLGRNYNEQFF

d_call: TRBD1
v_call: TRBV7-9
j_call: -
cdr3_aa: CASSLVSFQGADEQYF

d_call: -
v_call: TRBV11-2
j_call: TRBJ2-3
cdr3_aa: CASSLQQPGVGADTQYF

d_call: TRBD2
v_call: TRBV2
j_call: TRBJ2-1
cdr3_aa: CASMGGGNEQFF

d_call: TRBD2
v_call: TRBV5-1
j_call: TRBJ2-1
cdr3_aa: CASSLVTGGGNEQFF

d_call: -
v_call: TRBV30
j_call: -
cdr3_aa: CAWSVGGAGNEQYF

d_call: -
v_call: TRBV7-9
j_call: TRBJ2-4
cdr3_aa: CASSLSGEAIQYF

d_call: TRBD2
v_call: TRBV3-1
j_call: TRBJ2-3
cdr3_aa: CASSQTTSGYTDAQYF

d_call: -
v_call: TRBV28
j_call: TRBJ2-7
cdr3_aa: CASSLSSGEQYF

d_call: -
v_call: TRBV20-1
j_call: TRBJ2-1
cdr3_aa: CSAENYEQFF

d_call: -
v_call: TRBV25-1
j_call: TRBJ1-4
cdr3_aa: CASSQGLQSEKLFF

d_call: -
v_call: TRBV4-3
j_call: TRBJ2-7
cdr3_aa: CASSQEALYEQYF

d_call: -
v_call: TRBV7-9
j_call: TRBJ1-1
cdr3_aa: CASSFETGPTEAFF

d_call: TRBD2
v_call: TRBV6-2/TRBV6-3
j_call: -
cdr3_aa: CASSLLAGVPFGDIQYF

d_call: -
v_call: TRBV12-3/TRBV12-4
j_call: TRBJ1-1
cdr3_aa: CASSLRREAFF

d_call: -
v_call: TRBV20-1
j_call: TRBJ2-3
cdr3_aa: CSAHTDTQYF

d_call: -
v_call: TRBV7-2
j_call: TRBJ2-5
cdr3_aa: CASSLEGGGETQYF

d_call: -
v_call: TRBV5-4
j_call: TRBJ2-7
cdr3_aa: CASSLDNRDYEQYF

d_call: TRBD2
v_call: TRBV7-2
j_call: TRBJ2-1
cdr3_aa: CASRPTSGSDNEQFF

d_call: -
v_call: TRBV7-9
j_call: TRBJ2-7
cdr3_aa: CASSLVAGVFHEQYF

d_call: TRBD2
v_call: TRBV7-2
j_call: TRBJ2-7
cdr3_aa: CASSPGLAHEQYF

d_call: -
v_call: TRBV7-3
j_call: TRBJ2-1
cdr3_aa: CASSPRGNYNEQFF

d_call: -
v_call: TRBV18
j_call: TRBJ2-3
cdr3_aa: CASSPRSDSTDTQYF

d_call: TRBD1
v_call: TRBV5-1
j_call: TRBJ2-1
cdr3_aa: CASSSDRGGHNEQFF

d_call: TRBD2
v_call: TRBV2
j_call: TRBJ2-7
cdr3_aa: CASIPGLAGESSYEQYF

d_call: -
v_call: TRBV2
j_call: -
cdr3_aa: CASRGRQDGCEYEQYF

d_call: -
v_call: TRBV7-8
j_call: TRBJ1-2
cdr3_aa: CASSLALRGSDPYGYTF

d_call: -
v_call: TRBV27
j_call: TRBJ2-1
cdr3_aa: CASSLGDRNLAGFNEQFF

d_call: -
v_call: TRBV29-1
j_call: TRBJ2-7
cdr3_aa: CSVAQGTTYEQYF

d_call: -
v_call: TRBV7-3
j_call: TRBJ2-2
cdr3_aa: CASSLLGVNTGELFF

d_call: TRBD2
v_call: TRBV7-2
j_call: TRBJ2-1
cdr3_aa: CASSLNSGRGYEQFF

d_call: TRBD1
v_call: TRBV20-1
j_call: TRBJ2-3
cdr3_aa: CSAPAILGQGMPDTQYF

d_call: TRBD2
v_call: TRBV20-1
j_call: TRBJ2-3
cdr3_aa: CSADSITSGRGYGTDTQYF

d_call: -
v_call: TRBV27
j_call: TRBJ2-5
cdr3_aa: CASGLALSETQYF

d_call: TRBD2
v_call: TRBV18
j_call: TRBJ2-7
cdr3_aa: CASSHGTSGSSYEQYF

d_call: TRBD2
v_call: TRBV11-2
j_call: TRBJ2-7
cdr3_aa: CASSGGTSRYEQYF

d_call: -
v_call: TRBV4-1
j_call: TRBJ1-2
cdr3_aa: CASSQPDRSNHGYTF

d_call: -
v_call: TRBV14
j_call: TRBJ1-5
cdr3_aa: CASSQQFQPQHF

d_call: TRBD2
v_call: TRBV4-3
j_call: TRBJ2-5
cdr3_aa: CASSPGTSDYNEQYF

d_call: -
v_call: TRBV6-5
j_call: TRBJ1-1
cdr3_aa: CASSRGGTEAFF

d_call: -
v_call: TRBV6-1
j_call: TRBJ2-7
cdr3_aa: CASSEAGGTPYEQYF

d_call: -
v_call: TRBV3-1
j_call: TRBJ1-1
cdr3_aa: CASSQERNTEAFF

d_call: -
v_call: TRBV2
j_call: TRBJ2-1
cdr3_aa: CASGQEGRRNNEQFF